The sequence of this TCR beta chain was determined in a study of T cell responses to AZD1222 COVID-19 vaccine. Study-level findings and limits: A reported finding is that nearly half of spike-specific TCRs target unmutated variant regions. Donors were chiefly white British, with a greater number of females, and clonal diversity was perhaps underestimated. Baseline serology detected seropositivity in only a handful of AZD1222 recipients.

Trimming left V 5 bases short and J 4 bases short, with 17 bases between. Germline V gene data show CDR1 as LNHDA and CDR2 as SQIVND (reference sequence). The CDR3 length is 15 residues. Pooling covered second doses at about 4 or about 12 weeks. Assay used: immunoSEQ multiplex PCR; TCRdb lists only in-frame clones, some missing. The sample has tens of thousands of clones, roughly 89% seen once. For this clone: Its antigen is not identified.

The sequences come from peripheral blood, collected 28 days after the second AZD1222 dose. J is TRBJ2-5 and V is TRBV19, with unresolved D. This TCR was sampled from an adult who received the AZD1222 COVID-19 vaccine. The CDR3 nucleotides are TGTGCCAGTAGTCCTCGACACGGGTGGTTAGAGACCCAGTACTTC. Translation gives CASSPRHGWLETQYF.